The rows below give T cell receptor beta chains drawn from one sample of a study of neurological immune-mediated disorders. TCRdb independently ran MiXCR on the 5' RACE reads; one entry per CDR3 protein. The sample has about 39,000 distinct CDR3 sequences; approximately 7% are singletons. The sequenced sample was CD4+ T cells from blood. Every receptor here comes from a man aged 45 to 65 in good health. Both conserved end residues are part of each CDR3. Fields, in order: J gene, V gene, D gene, clone size, CDR3 protein, CDR3 DNA. D genes are given only for firm matches. Expanded clones get a size class; other rows say once, few or many, or leave the size out.

j_gene: TRBJ2-7
v_gene: TRBV7-2
d_gene: TRBD1
abundance: -
CDR3aa: CARSGTGARPYEQYF
CDR3nt: TGTGCCAGAAGCGGAACAGGGGCCCGACCTTACGAGCAGTACTTC

j_gene: TRBJ1-6
v_gene: TRBV3-1
d_gene: TRBD1
abundance: -
CDR3aa: CASSQWDSNNSPLHF
CDR3nt: TGTGCCAGCAGCCAATGGGACAGTAATAATTCACCCCTCCACTTT

j_gene: TRBJ1-4
v_gene: TRBV20-1
d_gene: -
abundance: many
CDR3aa: CSARNRERLFF
CDR3nt: TGCAGTGCTCGTAACAGGGAAAGATTGTTTTTT

j_gene: TRBJ2-7
v_gene: TRBV4-1
d_gene: TRBD2
abundance: many
CDR3aa: CASSQGLARSSYEQYF
CDR3nt: TGCGCCAGCAGCCAGGGACTAGCGCGGAGCTCCTACGAGCAGTACTTC

j_gene: TRBJ2-7
v_gene: TRBV7-2
d_gene: -
abundance: many
CDR3aa: CASSLSAGQLYEQYF
CDR3nt: TGTGCCAGCAGCTTATCGGCGGGACAGCTCTACGAGCAGTACTTC

j_gene: TRBJ2-2
v_gene: TRBV10-3
d_gene: TRBD1
abundance: many
CDR3aa: CAISQSPGTGGRTGELFF
CDR3nt: TGTGCCATCAGTCAAAGCCCCGGGACAGGGGGCCGAACCGGGGAGCTGTTTTTT

j_gene: TRBJ2-3
v_gene: TRBV5-1
d_gene: TRBD2
abundance: many
CDR3aa: CASSQGTSGRTDTQYF
CDR3nt: TGCGCCAGCAGCCAGGGTACTAGCGGACGCACAGATACGCAGTATTTT

j_gene: TRBJ1-2
v_gene: TRBV19
d_gene: -
abundance: -
CDR3aa: CASSSLGGSNYGYTF
CDR3nt: TGTGCCAGTAGTAGCCTCGGTGGCAGCAACTATGGCTACACCTTC

j_gene: TRBJ1-2
v_gene: TRBV6-5
d_gene: -
abundance: -
CDR3aa: CASSYSPRPNYGYTF
CDR3nt: TGTGCCAGCAGTTACTCCCCAAGACCCAACTATGGCTACACCTTC

j_gene: TRBJ1-5
v_gene: TRBV12-5
d_gene: -
abundance: many
CDR3aa: CARAKETGGRLYQPQHF
CDR3nt: TGTGCTAGGGCGAAAGAGACGGGGGGCCGACTCTATCAGCCCCAGCATTTT

j_gene: TRBJ2-3
v_gene: TRBV28
d_gene: TRBD1
abundance: many
CDR3aa: CASRWGQGRTDTQYF
CDR3nt: TGTGCCAGCCGGTGGGGACAGGGAAGGACAGATACGCAGTATTTT

j_gene: TRBJ1-4
v_gene: TRBV18
d_gene: -
abundance: many
CDR3aa: CASSPGRPTNEKLFF
CDR3nt: TGTGCCAGCTCACCAGGACGGCCAACTAATGAAAAACTGTTTTTT

j_gene: TRBJ2-7
v_gene: TRBV5-1
d_gene: -
abundance: many
CDR3aa: CASSRRLGVSYEQYF
CDR3nt: TGCGCCAGCAGCAGAAGACTAGGGGTCTCCTACGAGCAGTACTTC

j_gene: TRBJ2-7
v_gene: TRBV18
d_gene: -
abundance: many
CDR3aa: CASSPGTNYEQYF
CDR3nt: TGTGCCAGCAGCCCGGGAACAAACTACGAGCAGTACTTC

j_gene: TRBJ2-1
v_gene: TRBV29-1
d_gene: TRBD2
abundance: many
CDR3aa: CSVGRTSSYNEQFF
CDR3nt: TGCAGCGTTGGAAGGACTAGCTCCTACAATGAGCAGTTCTTC

j_gene: TRBJ2-1
v_gene: TRBV5-1
d_gene: TRBD2
abundance: many
CDR3aa: CASSSTLAGEVFF
CDR3nt: TGCGCCAGCAGCTCGACACTAGCGGGAGAGGTGTTCTTC

j_gene: TRBJ2-7
v_gene: TRBV28
d_gene: TRBD1
abundance: many
CDR3aa: CASSHDRDRSSYEQYF
CDR3nt: TGTGCCAGCAGTCACGACCGGGACAGGAGCTCCTACGAGCAGTACTTC

j_gene: TRBJ2-1
v_gene: TRBV12-3/TRBV12-4
d_gene: -
abundance: many
CDR3aa: CASSSSLANEQFF
CDR3nt: TGTGCCAGCAGCTCGTCTCTTGCAAATGAGCAGTTCTTC

j_gene: TRBJ2-6
v_gene: TRBV19
d_gene: -
abundance: many
CDR3aa: CASKQDHSGANVLTF
CDR3nt: TGTGCCAGTAAACAAGATCACTCTGGGGCCAACGTCCTGACTTTC

j_gene: TRBJ2-7
v_gene: TRBV7-2
d_gene: TRBD1
abundance: many
CDR3aa: CASSLRQGASYEQYF
CDR3nt: TGTGCCAGCAGCTTAAGACAGGGGGCCTCCTACGAGCAGTACTTC

j_gene: TRBJ2-1
v_gene: TRBV6-4
d_gene: -
abundance: -
CDR3aa: CASSDGSPNEQFF
CDR3nt: TGTGCCAGCAGTGACGGCAGCCCCAATGAGCAGTTCTTC

j_gene: TRBJ1-1
v_gene: TRBV20-1
d_gene: -
abundance: many
CDR3aa: CSAREQTDTEAFF
CDR3nt: TGCAGTGCTAGAGAACAGACAGACACTGAAGCTTTCTTT

j_gene: TRBJ2-1
v_gene: TRBV20-1
d_gene: TRBD2
abundance: many
CDR3aa: CSARDGTSGANEQFF
CDR3nt: TGCAGTGCTAGAGACGGGACTAGCGGGGCCAATGAGCAGTTCTTC

j_gene: TRBJ2-1
v_gene: TRBV18
d_gene: TRBD2
abundance: many
CDR3aa: CASSPPASGRASLGAEQFF
CDR3nt: TGTGCCAGCTCACCACCGGCTAGCGGGAGGGCCTCTCTCGGGGCTGAGCAGTTCTTC

j_gene: TRBJ2-5
v_gene: TRBV6-2/TRBV6-3
d_gene: -
abundance: many
CDR3aa: CASSYGPAGNGRQETQYF
CDR3nt: TGTGCCAGCAGTTACGGACCCGCAGGGAACGGGCGGCAAGAGACCCAGTACTTC

j_gene: TRBJ2-7
v_gene: TRBV9
d_gene: -
abundance: many
CDR3aa: CASSATGQPDYEQYF
CDR3nt: TGTGCCAGCAGCGCGACGGGCCAGCCAGACTACGAGCAGTACTTC

j_gene: TRBJ2-3
v_gene: TRBV4-1
d_gene: TRBD2
abundance: few
CDR3aa: CASSHGTSGKDTQYF
CDR3nt: TGCGCCAGCAGCCACGGGACTAGCGGGAAAGATACGCAGTATTTT

j_gene: TRBJ1-1
v_gene: TRBV3-1
d_gene: -
abundance: few
CDR3aa: CASSHHDGTEAFF
CDR3nt: TGTGCCAGCAGCCACCATGACGGCACTGAAGCTTTCTTT

j_gene: TRBJ2-3
v_gene: TRBV3-1
d_gene: -
abundance: many
CDR3aa: CASSQALYTFNTQYF
CDR3nt: TGTGCCAGCAGCCAAGCTCTATACACTTTCAATACGCAGTATTTT

j_gene: TRBJ1-2
v_gene: TRBV5-6
d_gene: -
abundance: many
CDR3aa: CASSPAGFIYGYTF
CDR3nt: TGTGCCAGCAGCCCCGCCGGCTTCATCTATGGCTACACCTTC

j_gene: TRBJ2-5
v_gene: TRBV12-3/TRBV12-4
d_gene: TRBD2
abundance: -
CDR3aa: CARTRVLAGETKYF
CDR3nt: TGTGCCAGAACGAGAGTTCTAGCGGGAGAAACCAAGTACTTC

j_gene: TRBJ2-4
v_gene: TRBV12-3/TRBV12-4
d_gene: -
abundance: many
CDR3aa: CASSSSADRNIQYF
CDR3nt: TGTGCCAGCAGTTCCAGCGCGGATAGGAACATTCAGTACTTC

j_gene: TRBJ2-6
v_gene: TRBV15
d_gene: TRBD2
abundance: many
CDR3aa: CATSREAGAGANVLTF
CDR3nt: TGTGCCACCAGCAGAGAGGCGGGAGCTGGGGCCAACGTCCTGACTTTC

j_gene: TRBJ2-1
v_gene: TRBV6-6
d_gene: TRBD2
abundance: -
CDR3aa: CASRTGSGRGNEQFF
CDR3nt: TGTGCCAGCAGGACTGGCAGCGGGAGAGGCAATGAGCAGTTCTTC

j_gene: TRBJ1-5
v_gene: TRBV19
d_gene: -
abundance: many
CDR3aa: CASSIDGTRSNQPQHF
CDR3nt: TGTGCCAGTAGTATAGATGGGACAAGGAGCAATCAGCCCCAGCATTTT

j_gene: TRBJ2-1
v_gene: TRBV7-8
d_gene: -
abundance: many
CDR3aa: CASSLARSSYNEQFF
CDR3nt: TGTGCCAGCAGCTTAGCACGGAGCTCCTACAATGAGCAGTTCTTC

j_gene: TRBJ2-3
v_gene: TRBV5-1
d_gene: -
abundance: many
CDR3aa: CASTAGTLSTDTQYF
CDR3nt: TGCGCCAGCACCGCCGGGACCTTAAGCACAGATACGCAGTATTTT

j_gene: TRBJ2-1
v_gene: TRBV20-1
d_gene: -
abundance: many
CDR3aa: CSATPHGASYNEQFF
CDR3nt: TGCAGTGCTACCCCCCACGGGGCCTCCTACAATGAGCAGTTCTTC

j_gene: TRBJ2-3
v_gene: TRBV12-3/TRBV12-4
d_gene: -
abundance: many
CDR3aa: CASSFSAEDTQYF
CDR3nt: TGTGCCAGCAGTTTCTCCGCGGAAGATACGCAGTATTTT

j_gene: TRBJ2-6
v_gene: TRBV20-1
d_gene: -
abundance: many
CDR3aa: CSASLGSGGANVLTF
CDR3nt: TGCAGTGCCAGCCTGGGTTCGGGTGGGGCCAACGTCCTGACTTTC

j_gene: TRBJ2-7
v_gene: TRBV5-1
d_gene: -
abundance: many
CDR3aa: CASNENGVSYEQYF
CDR3nt: TGCGCCAGCAACGAAAACGGGGTCTCCTACGAGCAGTACTTC

j_gene: TRBJ2-3
v_gene: TRBV5-1
d_gene: -
abundance: many
CDR3aa: CASSLEGKGADTQYF
CDR3nt: TGCGCCAGCAGCTTGGAGGGGAAAGGGGCAGATACGCAGTATTTT

j_gene: TRBJ2-5
v_gene: TRBV6-5
d_gene: -
abundance: many
CDR3aa: CASSYSGKGYQETQYF
CDR3nt: TGTGCCAGCAGTTACAGTGGGAAGGGGTACCAAGAGACCCAGTACTTC

j_gene: TRBJ2-7
v_gene: TRBV20-1
d_gene: TRBD2
abundance: few
CDR3aa: CSARETSGIYEQYF
CDR3nt: TGCAGTGCTAGGGAGACTAGCGGGATCTACGAGCAGTACTTC